Reported below is one TCR beta chain. The antigen is not known. This record comes from a study of cytomegalovirus exposure and HLA in healthy donors. Points from the study as a whole: V- and J-gene trimming of TCR beta was linked (in a later analysis) to a missense DCLRE1C variant. Earlier analysis yielded a pattern in which most TCR beta V segments were productive about 90% or about 30% of the time.

Per the germline V gene, CDR1 is LNHDA and CDR2 is SQIVND (reference sequence). The CDR3 is made up of 11 amino acids. Trimming removed 6 bases at V and 10 bases at J, with 12 bases between. The PCR contained 60 Vbeta and 13 Jbeta primers. Repertoires were generated with immunoSEQ multiplex PCR, while TCRdb's copy carries only in-frame clones and drops some. Here the sample spans around 160,000 clones, more than 60% being singletons. This sequence was found in a man in his forties in good health and CMV-seropositive. V is TRBV19 and J is TRBJ1-1; D is undetermined. Sample: PBMCs. The CDR3 spells CASSFLRVAFF. DNA for the CDR3: TGTGCCAGTAGCTTCCTCCGCGTAGCTTTCTTT.